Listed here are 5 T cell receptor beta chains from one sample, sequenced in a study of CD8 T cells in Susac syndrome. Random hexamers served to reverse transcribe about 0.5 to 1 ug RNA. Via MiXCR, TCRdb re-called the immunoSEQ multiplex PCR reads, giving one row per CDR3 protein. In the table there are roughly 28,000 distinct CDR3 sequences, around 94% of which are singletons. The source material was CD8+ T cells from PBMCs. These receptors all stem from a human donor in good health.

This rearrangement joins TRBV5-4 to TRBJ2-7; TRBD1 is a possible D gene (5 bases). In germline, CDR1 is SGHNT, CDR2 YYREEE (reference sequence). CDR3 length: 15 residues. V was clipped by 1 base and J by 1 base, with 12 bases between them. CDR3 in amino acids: CASSLSTGTSYEQYF. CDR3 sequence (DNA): TGTGCCAGCAGCTTGTCAACAGGAACATCCTACGAGCAGTACTTC.

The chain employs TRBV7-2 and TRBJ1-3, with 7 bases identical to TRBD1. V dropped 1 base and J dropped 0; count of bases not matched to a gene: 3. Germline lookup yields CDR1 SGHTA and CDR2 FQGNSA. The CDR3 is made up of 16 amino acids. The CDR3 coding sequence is TGTGCCAGCAGCTTAGAGACAGGGTCCTCTGGAAACACCATATATTTT. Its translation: CASSLETGSSGNTIYF.

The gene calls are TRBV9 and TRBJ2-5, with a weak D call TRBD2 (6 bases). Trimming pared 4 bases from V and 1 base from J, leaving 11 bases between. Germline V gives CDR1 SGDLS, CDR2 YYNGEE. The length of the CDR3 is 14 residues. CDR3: CASSLAGSQETQYF. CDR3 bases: TGTGCCAGCAGCCTCGCGGGATCCCAAGAGACCCAGTACTTC.

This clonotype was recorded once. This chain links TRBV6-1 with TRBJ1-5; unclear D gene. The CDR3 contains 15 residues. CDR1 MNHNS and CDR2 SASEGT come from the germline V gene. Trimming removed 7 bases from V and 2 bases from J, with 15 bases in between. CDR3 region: CASTYNYRGNQPQHF. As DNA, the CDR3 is TGTGCCAGCACATACAACTACAGAGGCAATCAGCCCCAGCATTTT.

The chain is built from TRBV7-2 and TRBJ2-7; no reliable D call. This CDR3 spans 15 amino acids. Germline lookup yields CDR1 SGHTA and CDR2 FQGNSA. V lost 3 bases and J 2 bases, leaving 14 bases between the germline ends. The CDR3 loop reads CASSLDPGPAYEQYF. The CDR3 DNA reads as TGTGCCAGCAGCTTGGACCCGGGCCCCGCCTACGAGCAGTACTTC. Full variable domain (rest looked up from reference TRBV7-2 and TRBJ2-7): GAGVSQSPSNKVTEKGKDVELRCDPISGHTALYWYRQSLGQGLEFLIYFQGNSAPDKSGLPSDRFSAERTGGSVSTLTIQRTQQEDSAVYLCASSLDPGPAYEQYFGPGTRLTVT.